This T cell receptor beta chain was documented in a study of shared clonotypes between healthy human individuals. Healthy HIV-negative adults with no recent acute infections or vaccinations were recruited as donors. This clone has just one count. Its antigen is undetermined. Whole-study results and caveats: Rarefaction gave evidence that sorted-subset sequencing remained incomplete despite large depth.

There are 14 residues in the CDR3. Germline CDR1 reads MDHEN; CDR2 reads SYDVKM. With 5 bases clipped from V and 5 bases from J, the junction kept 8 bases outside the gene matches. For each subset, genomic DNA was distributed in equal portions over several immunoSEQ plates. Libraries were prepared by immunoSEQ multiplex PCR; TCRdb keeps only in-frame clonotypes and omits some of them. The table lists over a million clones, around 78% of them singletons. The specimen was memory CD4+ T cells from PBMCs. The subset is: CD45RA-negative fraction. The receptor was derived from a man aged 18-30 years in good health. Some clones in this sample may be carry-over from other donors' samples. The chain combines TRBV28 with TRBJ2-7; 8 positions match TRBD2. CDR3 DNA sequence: TGTGCCAGCAGTCCCAGCGGGAGCAATAACGAGCAGTACTTC. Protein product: CASSPSGSNNEQYF.